This is a list of T cell receptor beta chains from one sample in a study of CD8 T cells in Susac syndrome. TCRdb recomputed calls from the immunoSEQ multiplex PCR reads with MiXCR, one row per CDR3 protein. The sample lists around 69,000 distinct CDR3 sequences, over 90% seen once, with 0.11% in the top ten. Sequenced: CD4+ T cells from PBMCs. These receptors originate from a human donor with multiple sclerosis. Both conserved end residues are part of each CDR3. Each record gives: V gene, D gene, clone size, J gene, CDR3 length, CDR3 protein, CDR3 DNA. The D gene is left open where the match is weak. Size is omitted from some rows. Given values are once, few, many or a class for expanded clones.

TRBV28	.	.	TRBJ2-1	14	CASSLTGGYNEQFF	TGTGCCAGCAGTTTAACCGGGGGATACAATGAGCAGTTCTTC
TRBV28	.	.	TRBJ2-5	14	CASSLRRTMETQYF	TGTGCCAGCAGTTTACGTCGCACGATGGAGACCCAGTACTTC
TRBV27	.	once	TRBJ1-1	13	CASRSTGFNEAFF	TGTGCCAGCAGGAGTACAGGGTTTAATGAAGCTTTCTTT
TRBV7-9	.	.	TRBJ1-4	15	CASSLEQATNEKLFF	TGTGCCAGCAGCTTAGAACAAGCAACTAATGAAAAACTGTTTTTT
TRBV6-6	.	.	TRBJ2-1	14	CASSYPEVGNEQFF	TGTGCCAGCAGTTACCCCGAAGTCGGCAATGAGCAGTTCTTC
TRBV2	.	.	TRBJ1-2	12	CASRRENYGYTF	TGTGCCAGCAGGAGGGAGAACTATGGCTACACCTTC
TRBV2	.	.	TRBJ2-3	12	CASSGNGDTQYF	TGTGCCAGCAGTGGGAACGGAGATACGCAGTATTTT
TRBV5-1	.	.	TRBJ2-7	15	CASSLFPESSYEQYF	TGCGCCAGCAGCTTGTTTCCGGAGAGCTCCTACGAGCAGTACTTC
TRBV29-1	TRBD1	.	TRBJ1-2	15	CSVEGRTGANYGYTF	TGCAGCGTTGAAGGGCGGACAGGAGCGAACTATGGCTACACCTTC
TRBV4-1	.	.	TRBJ2-3	13	CASSQVPTDTQYF	TGCGCCAGCAGCCAAGTACCGACAGATACGCAGTATTTT
TRBV3-1	TRBD2	once	TRBJ2-2	15	CASSQVGGATGELFF	TGTGCCAGCAGCCAAGTGGGAGGGGCGACCGGGGAGCTGTTTTTT
TRBV6-5	.	.	TRBJ1-2	11	CASSYRGGYTF	TGTGCCAGCAGTTATCGTGGTGGCTACACCTTC
TRBV30	.	.	TRBJ2-3	14	CAWGQYPFADTQYF	TGTGCCTGGGGACAGTATCCCTTCGCAGATACGCAGTATTTT
TRBV9	.	.	TRBJ2-5	13	CASSVATRETQYF	TGTGCCAGCAGCGTAGCTACCAGAGAGACCCAGTACTTC
TRBV11-2	.	.	TRBJ2-5	15	CASSLEDGGAETQYF	TGTGCCAGCAGCTTAGAAGATGGGGGAGCAGAGACCCAGTACTTC
TRBV7-2	TRBD2	.	TRBJ2-1	18	CASSLASGGLSSYNEQFF	TGTGCCAGCAGCTTGGCTAGCGGGGGGTTAAGCTCCTACAATGAGCAGTTCTTC
TRBV3-1	.	.	TRBJ2-7	15	CASSQGYLGAYEQYF	TGTGCCAGCAGCCAAGGTTACCTGGGGGCCTACGAGCAGTACTTC
TRBV7-2	.	.	TRBJ1-5	16	CASSLELVPSGLPQHF	TGTGCCAGCAGCTTAGAGCTGGTACCCTCGGGGTTGCCCCAGCATTTT
TRBV7-2	.	.	TRBJ2-5	15	CASSLVVTGWETQYF	TGTGCCAGCAGCTTAGTAGTAACAGGGTGGGAGACCCAGTACTTC
TRBV27	TRBD2	.	TRBJ2-3	16	CASSLYGGGATDTQYF	TGTGCCAGCAGTTTATATGGCGGGGGGGCGACAGATACGCAGTATTTT
TRBV29-1	TRBD2	.	TRBJ2-3	16	CSVGGGGARGTDTQYF	TGCAGCGTTGGAGGCGGGGGGGCTCGAGGCACAGATACGCAGTATTTT
TRBV11-2	.	.	TRBJ2-7	15	CTSSSYRERSYEQYF	TGTACCAGCAGCTCCTACAGGGAGAGGTCCTACGAGCAGTACTTC
TRBV5-1	TRBD1	.	TRBJ2-7	14	CASSWDRGSYEQYF	TGCGCCAGCAGCTGGGACAGGGGTTCCTACGAGCAGTACTTC
TRBV3-1	.	.	TRBJ2-7	12	CASSQDVGLKYF	TGTGCCAGCAGCCAAGATGTCGGCCTGAAGTACTTC
TRBV7-2	.	.	TRBJ2-6	16	CASSYHLSSGANVLTF	TGTGCCAGCAGCTATCATTTGTCCTCTGGGGCCAACGTCCTGACTTTC
TRBV29-1	.	.	TRBJ1-2	12	CSGSGGDYGYTF	TGCAGCGGTTCCGGGGGCGACTATGGCTACACCTTC